The source of this T cell receptor beta chain is a study of early stage breast cancer tumors. The overall study: ER+/PR+/HER2- status applied to about 80% of the 16 invasive breast tumors. Overall study results and limits: In about 90% of the 16 patients, blood comparison separated tumor from normal breast. Enriched TCRB sequences shared across patients were mostly commonly generated sequences.

Each sample had two DNA replicates, 0.5 to 0.65 ug blood or approximately 1.5 ug tissue. Here immunoSEQ multiplex PCR was the method, and the copy in TCRdb shows in-frame clones only, minus some. The profile shows about 41,000 clones, about 78% of them singletons. The CDR3 extends over 13 amino acids. V was pared by 1 base and J by 5 bases, with 9 bases between. CDR1 is SGDLS, CDR2 YYNGEE, per germline. This clone was found many times. Its antigen remains unidentified. The chain combines TRBV9 with TRBJ1-1; TRBD1 might be the D (5 bases). This sequence originates from a person in their fifties or sixties with breast cancer. Sequences were obtained from blood. CDR3 DNA: TGTGCCAGCAGCGTATACGGGGGTACTGAAGCTTTCTTT. This codes for CASSVYGGTEAFF.